Listed here is a single TCR beta chain. What it binds is unknown. These data originate in a study of cytomegalovirus exposure and HLA in healthy donors. Study conclusions and caveats: The listing of roughly 160 TCR beta chains classed them as cytomegalovirus-associated.

The PCR had 60 Vbeta and 13 Jbeta primers. The protocol was immunoSEQ multiplex PCR, while the TCRdb copy is restricted to in-frame clones and leaves out a portion. The sample records 150,000 to 200,000 clones, about 76% being singletons. The CDR3 length is 12 residues. Trimming left V 2 bases short and J 5 bases short, with 7 bases between. In germline, CDR1 is MNHNY, CDR2 SVGAGI (reference sequence). The chain employs TRBV6-6 and TRBJ2-7; D is unresolved. This TCR derives from a woman aged 45-60 years in good health and CMV-seronegative. Material: PBMCs. The CDR3 reads CASSYRGDEQYF. In DNA form, the CDR3 reads TGTGCCAGCAGTTACCGCGGCGACGAGCAGTACTTC.